The 30 T cell receptor beta chains listed next were all sequenced from one sample in a study of long-term antiretroviral therapy in people with HIV. Survey-level resolution applied to immunoSEQ assay v3.0. TCRdb's table, derived via immunoSEQ multiplex PCR, lists solely in-frame clones and lacks some. This sample has 25,000 to 30,000 clones, with roughly 90% found just once. This sample comprised unsorted PBMCs, obtained 1.8 years after starting antiretroviral therapy. These receptors all come from a woman younger than 35 with HIV.

There are a few counts of this clone. This sequence joins TRBV12-5 and TRBJ1-5, with D hard to call. Germline loops: CDR1 LGHNT, CDR2 FRNRAP. The CDR3 runs to 15 residues. Trimming removed 0 bases from V and 7 bases from J, with 13 bases in between. The CDR3 nucleotides are TGTGCTAGTGGTTTGGTTAGAGGCCGAGAGCAGCCCCAGCATTTT. Protein sequence: CASGLVRGREQPQHF.

This clone showed up just once. The V gene is TRBV5-5, the J gene TRBJ2-2; no reliable D call. V was clipped by 0 bases and J by 3 bases, with 12 bases between them. The CDR3 length is 16 residues. Germline V gene lookup returns CDR1 SGHKS and CDR2 YYEKEE (reference sequence). The CDR3 is CASSLESESYTGELFF. The CDR3 nucleotides read TGTGCCAGCAGCTTGGAATCGGAGTCCTACACCGGGGAGCTGTTTTTT.

This sequence joins TRBV7-9 and TRBJ1-2; D call uncertain. Trimming pared 3 bases from V and 2 bases from J, leaving 10 bases between. This CDR3 region has 14 residues. Germline V lookup: CDR1 SEHNR, CDR2 FQNEAQ (reference sequence). DNA for the CDR3: TGTGCCAGCAGCTTGAGATCTGCCAACTATGGCTACACCTTC. Translated, it gives CASSLRSANYGYTF.

The chain combines TRBV7-9 with TRBJ2-1, with D perhaps matching TRBD1 (5 bases). The germline gives CDR1 SEHNR, CDR2 FQNEAQ (reference sequence). The V gene lost 2 bases and the J gene lost 5 bases, with 19 bases spanning the gap. The CDR3 runs to 17 residues. CDR3: CASSLQTGPQGNNEQFF. CDR3 DNA sequence: TGTGCCAGCAGCTTACAGACCGGGCCTCAGGGTAACAATGAGCAGTTCTTC.

The rearrangement joins TRBV5-1 to TRBJ2-7; either TRBD1 or TRBD2 may supply D (6 bases each). V lost 2 bases and J lost 1, with 13 bases in between. From germline, CDR1 is SGHRS and CDR2 YFSETQ. This CDR3 has 15 amino acids. CDR3 loop: CASSLGGLKSYEQYF. The CDR3 DNA reads as TGCGCCAGCAGCTTAGGGGGGCTTAAGTCCTACGAGCAGTACTTC.

The chain couples TRBV27 to TRBJ1-5; TRBD1 matches at 11 bases. V dropped 5 bases and J dropped 4; count of bases not matched to a gene: 7. The CDR3 loop spans 16 amino acids. The germline V gene encodes CDR1 MNHEY and CDR2 SMNVEV (reference sequence). This CDR3 reads CASSVGRDRGNQPQHF. The CDR3, as DNA: TGTGCCAGCAGTGTCGGCCGGGACAGGGGGAATCAGCCCCAGCATTTT.

This sequence joins TRBV28 and TRBJ2-1; 9 nucleotides match TRBD2. V shed 1 base, J shed 6 bases, and the junction held 7 bases outside the gene matches. Germline CDR1 MDHEN, CDR2 SYDVKM. There are 16 residues in the CDR3. In DNA form, the CDR3 reads TGTGCCAGCAGTTTATTAGGCGGGAGGGCAAGCAATGAGCAGTTCTTC. This sequence encodes CASSLLGGRASNEQFF.

This clone was found once. CDR3 residues: CASSVSGRPYNEQFF. In DNA form, the CDR3 reads TGTGCCAGCAGCGTTAGCGGGAGGCCCTACAATGAGCAGTTCTTC. The chain links TRBV9 to TRBJ2-1; 10 bases line up with TRBD2. Germline V gene sequence: CDR1 SGDLS, CDR2 YYNGEE. The CDR3 has 15 residues. The junction had 1 base not matched to a gene; V was cut back by 2 bases and J by 2 bases.

This chain uses TRBV28 with TRBJ2-4; D remains unclear. V was clipped by 8 bases and J by 0 bases, with 14 bases between them. Germline values: CDR1 MDHEN, CDR2 SYDVKM. CDR3 length: 15 amino acids. CDR3: CASRSVTLAKNIQYF. The CDR3, as DNA: TGTGCCAGCCGGTCCGTAACATTAGCCAAAAACATTCAGTACTTC.

The chain links TRBV4-3 to TRBJ1-1; D not resolved. Germline V gene sequence: CDR1 LGHNA, CDR2 YSLEER. CDR3 length equals 15 residues. Trimming cost V 0 bases and J 5 bases, with 13 bases left between them. CDR3 region: CASSQDGRRWTEAFF. In DNA, the CDR3 is TGCGCCAGCAGCCAAGATGGACGGAGGTGGACTGAAGCTTTCTTT.

The V call is TRBV7-3, the J call TRBJ2-3; D assignment may be TRBD1 or TRBD2 (5 bases each). Trimming pared 2 bases from V and 5 bases from J, leaving 20 bases between. CDR1 is SGHTA and CDR2 is FQGTGA in the germline V gene. The CDR3 has 17 amino acids. CDR3 sequence reads: CASSLGSLGPVGDTQYF. The DNA for the CDR3 is TGTGCCAGCAGCTTAGGTAGCCTGGGACCCGTAGGAGATACGCAGTATTTT.

V is TRBV7-6 and J is TRBJ1-1; weak D call: TRBD1 (5 bases). The CDR3 runs 15 residues. V lost 2 bases, J lost 1 base, and 11 bases lay in between. In germline, CDR1 is SGHVS, CDR2 FNYEAQ. The CDR3 loop is CASSLLPGTNTEAFF. CDR3 DNA: TGTGCCAGCAGCTTATTGCCAGGGACGAACACTGAAGCTTTCTTT.

This chain connects TRBV7-9 to TRBJ1-1; D gene uncertain. The CDR3 has 13 amino acids. V was pared by 1 base and J by 1 base, with 4 bases between. Germline lookup yields CDR1 SEHNR and CDR2 FQNEAQ (reference sequence). This chain's CDR3 is CASSLDKNTEAFF. CDR3 DNA sequence: TGTGCCAGCAGCTTAGACAAGAACACTGAAGCTTTCTTT.

Notes on this clone: A read error may account for a junction end that differs from germline. This CDR3 reads CAGSLGAGANVLTF. CDR3 coding DNA: TGTGCCGGCAGCCTAGGCGCCGGGGCCAACGTCCTGACTTTC. The genes are TRBV11-3 and TRBJ2-6; no clear D gene. This CDR3 comprises 14 residues. Germline V CDR1 and CDR2: SGHNT, YENEEA.

The count of this clone is one. The chain is built from TRBV7-6 and TRBJ2-1; TRBD2 is a possible D gene (7 bases). V lost 0 bases and J lost 2, with 8 bases in between. The V gene's germline CDR1 is SGHVS and CDR2 FNYEAQ. This CDR3 has 15 amino acids. The CDR3: CASSLAGGPYNEQFF. The CDR3 bases are TGTGCCAGCAGCTTAGCCGGGGGGCCCTACAATGAGCAGTTCTTC.

The chain couples TRBV7-2 to TRBJ2-7; 10 nucleotides line up with TRBD2. The ends lost 1 base at V and 3 bases at J; junction bases unmatched: 12. This CDR3 is 18 amino acids long. Germline V gene sequence: CDR1 SGHTA, CDR2 FQGNSA. The CDR3 coding sequence is TGTGCCAGCAGCTTAGATAGTCGGGCTAGCGGGGGACGCTACGAGCAGTACTTC. Translation: CASSLDSRASGGRYEQYF.

The V gene is TRBV7-9, the J gene TRBJ2-2; D is ambiguous. The CDR3 is made up of 15 amino acids. CDR1 and CDR2 from the germline V gene are SEHNR and FQNEAQ (reference sequence). V was clipped by 5 bases and J by 5 bases, with 15 bases between them. CDR3 nucleotide sequence: TGTGCCAGCAGCGGGCGTGCTAGTCCGACCGGGGAGCTGTTTTTT. Its protein is CASSGRASPTGELFF.

This chain joins TRBV7-8 and TRBJ1-3; D call uncertain. The germline CDR1 and CDR2 sequences are SGHVS and FQNEAQ. The V gene lost 4 bases and the J gene lost 9 bases, with 10 bases spanning the gap. The CDR3 is 12 amino acids. The CDR3, as DNA: TGTGCCAGCAGCTCGGGCCGAGGCACCATATATTTT. It translates to CASSSGRGTIYF.

This clone was seen only a few times. The V and J genes are TRBV28 and TRBJ1-2, with no clear D. This CDR3 has 10 amino acids. CDR1 MDHEN and CDR2 SYDVKM come from the germline V gene. In DNA, the CDR3 is TGTGCTGCTCAGGACTATGGCTACACCTTC. Translation: CAAQDYGYTF.

The rearrangement joins TRBV5-8 to TRBJ2-3, with 7 positions matching TRBD2. CDR1 and CDR2 (germline): SGHTS, YDEGEE. The CDR3 is made up of 15 amino acids. Unmatched junction bases numbered 15, after V lost 5 bases and J lost 9 bases. The CDR3 DNA reads as TGTGCCAGCAGTTCCGGGACTATCAGGCCGGGAACGCAGTATTTT. Protein product: CASSSGTIRPGTQYF.

The chain combines TRBV25-1 with TRBJ1-1, with a possible D match to TRBD1 (6 bases). This CDR3 spans 14 amino acids. In germline, CDR1 is MGHDK, CDR2 SYGVNS. Trimming removed 2 bases from V and 4 bases from J, with 11 bases in between. The CDR3 reads CASSEGLGGTEAFF. In nucleotides, the CDR3 is TGTGCCAGCAGTGAAGGTTTAGGGGGCACTGAAGCTTTCTTT.

This chain uses TRBV19 with TRBJ2-5; D assignment may be TRBD1 or TRBD2 (6 bases each). This CDR3 comprises 15 residues. Germline V CDR1 and CDR2: LNHDA, SQIVND (reference sequence). Trimming took off 5 bases at V and 1 base at J, with 14 bases between the two ends. CDR3 region: CASSWGARSQETQYF. Here the CDR3 DNA reads TGTGCCAGTAGTTGGGGGGCCCGATCCCAAGAGACCCAGTACTTC.

The chain employs TRBV4-3 and TRBJ1-4; no definite D call. V lost 0 bases and J lost 0, with 11 bases in between. Germline CDR1 is LGHNA and CDR2 is YSLEER. This CDR3 region has 17 residues. This CDR3 is CASSQDMYSATNEKLFF. DNA of the CDR3: TGCGCCAGCAGCCAAGATATGTACAGTGCAACTAATGAAAAACTGTTTTTT.

About this clone itself: Mismatch with germline at one junction end may stem from a read error. The chain links TRBV19 to TRBJ2-3; D is unresolved. This CDR3 is built from 11 residues. The germline CDR1 and CDR2 sequences are LNHDA and SQIVND (reference sequence). CDR3 DNA sequence: TGTGCCAGTAATATAGGGGATACGCAGTATTTT. Translated, it gives CASNIGDTQYF.

J is TRBJ2-1 and V is TRBV4-3; tentatively, D is TRBD2 (5 bases). CDR1 is LGHNA, CDR2 YSLEER, per germline. This CDR3 comprises 15 residues. V lost 0 bases and J lost 8, with 14 bases in between. CDR3 nucleotides: TGCGCCAGCAGCCAAGACCGGGATCCGATATATGAGCAGTTCTTC. Amino acids: CASSQDRDPIYEQFF.

In its sample, this clone was seen a few times. The chain carries TRBV7-9 and TRBJ1-1, with D maybe TRBD1 (5 bases). CDR3 length: 12 residues. In germline, CDR1 is SEHNR, CDR2 FQNEAQ (reference sequence). Trimming shortened V by 5 bases and J by 7 bases, and 11 bases separated the two germline ends. The CDR3 region is CASSPHQGEAFF. The CDR3 region has the DNA TGTGCCAGCAGCCCACATCAGGGTGAAGCTTTCTTT.

In DNA, the CDR3 is TGTGCCAGTAGCCACCAGGGGGGGGACACCGGGGAGCTGTTTTTT. This encodes CASSHQGGDTGELFF. V usage is TRBV19 and J usage is TRBJ2-2; D may correspond to TRBD1 or TRBD2 (7 bases each). With 6 bases removed from V and 3 bases from J, the gap between germline ends came to 14 bases. The CDR3 contains 15 residues. Germline CDR1 is LNHDA and CDR2 is SQIVND (reference sequence).

The V and J genes are TRBV28 and TRBJ1-1; 10 bases agree with TRBD1. The CDR3 spans 15 residues. Trimming at V came to 6 bases and at J to 5 bases, leaving 9 bases not matched to a gene. Germline CDR1 reads MDHEN; CDR2 reads SYDVKM. The CDR3 region is CASSPRDRGTTEAFF. In DNA form, the CDR3 reads TGTGCCAGCAGCCCAAGGGACAGGGGAACGACTGAAGCTTTCTTT.

The chain is built from TRBV4-2 and TRBJ2-1, with D perhaps being TRBD1 or TRBD2 (6 bases each). The CDR3 sequence is 18 residues long. Germline V lookup: CDR1 LGHNA, CDR2 YNFKEQ. V was pared by 4 bases and J by 0 bases, with 19 bases between. CDR3 bases: TGTGCCAGCAGCCTGGGGATAATAGGGGGGAGCTCCTACAATGAGCAGTTCTTC. It encodes CASSLGIIGGSSYNEQFF.

This chain links TRBV7-2 with TRBJ2-1, with TRBD2 identical over 8 bases. Trimming took 6 bases from V and 5 from J; bases not matched to a gene: 9. The CDR3 is 15 residues long. The germline V gene encodes CDR1 SGHTA and CDR2 FQGNSA. In DNA form, the CDR3 reads TGTGCCAGCAGTTCTATCGGACTAGCTAACAATGAGCAGTTCTTC. Amino acids: CASSSIGLANNEQFF.